These 21 T cell receptor beta chains came from one sample sequenced in a study of response to subunit inactivated influenza vaccine (dated by TCRdb to between 2017 and 2018). Libraries were made using RT-PCR. TCRdb shows the sequencer as Illumina HiSeq 2500. TCRdb applied fastp at Q25 and MiXCR to the public reads, then kept only in-frame beta chains. Rows matching on CDR3 protein sequence are summarized as one entry with the most common DNA and genes. The sample table lists about 780,000 distinct CDR3 sequences, under 20% of them with a count of one. Roughly a tenth of the sample comes from the top ten. The sample in question was PBMCs from blood, obtained 5 days after vaccination. The receptors were gathered from a man aged 50 or older who received an inactivated influenza vaccine. Donor details come from another sample of the same person, matched by shared clones.

This clonotype was detected only a few times. This sequence joins TRBV6-2 or TRBV6-3 and TRBJ2-7; D uncertain. Germline values: CDR1 MNHEY, CDR2 SVGEGT. The CDR3 is 13 residues long. The germline V and J ends were trimmed by 2 bases and 9 bases, with 14 bases remaining between them. CDR3 sequence reads: CASSYGLNKAQYF. Here the CDR3 DNA reads TGTGCCAGCAGTTACGGGCTCAACAAGGCGCAGTACTTC.

CDR3 in amino acids: CASSSVGYTYEQYF. The CDR3 DNA reads as TGTGCCAGCAGCTCGGTAGGATACACCTACGAGCAGTACTTC. The rearrangement joins TRBV5-5 to TRBJ2-7, with D unresolved. V lost 3 bases to trimming and J lost 2 bases, with 12 bases between them. Germline values: CDR1 SGHKS, CDR2 YYEKEE (reference sequence). The CDR3 is 14 amino acids.

This clonotype showed up just a few times. This chain connects TRBV4-3 to TRBJ2-5; a weak D match, TRBD1 (6 bases). Germline values: CDR1 LGHNA, CDR2 YSLEER. The CDR3 has 16 residues. The V end was cut by 6 bases, the J end by 4 bases, with 21 bases between. The CDR3 coding sequence is TGCGCCAGCAGTAGGGGGTTCGTATCTTCCGGAGAGACCCAGTACTTC. It specifies CASSRGFVSSGETQYF.

V usage is TRBV6-1 and J usage is TRBJ2-1; the D is unclear. The CDR3 has 15 residues. From germline, CDR1 is MNHNS and CDR2 SASEGT. V was shortened by 6 bases and J by 0 bases, with 12 bases between the two germline ends. CDR3 nucleotides: TGTGCCAGCAGGGGGTCTTTTAGCTCCTACAATGAGCAGTTCTTC. Protein product: CASRGSFSSYNEQFF.

This sequence joins TRBV30 and TRBJ2-1; 9 bases are a match to TRBD1. CDR3 length: 15 amino acids. Germline-derived CDR1 and CDR2 are GTSNPN and SVGIG (reference sequence). Trimming cost V 0 bases and J 6 bases; bases outside gene matches: 6. In DNA form, the CDR3 reads TGTGCCTGGAGTGTGGGGACAGGGCCCCTCAATGAGCAGTTCTTC. Protein: CAWSVGTGPLNEQFF. Full variable domain (remainder filled in from reference TRBV30 and TRBJ2-1): SQTIHQWPATLVQPVGSPLSLECTVEGTSNPNLYWYRQAAGRGLQLLFYSVGIGQISSEVPQNLSASRPQDRQFILSSKKLLLSDSGFYLCAWSVGTGPLNEQFFGPGTRLTVL.

V gene TRBV11-2 combines with J gene TRBJ2-1; 10 nucleotides match TRBD1. Germline V gene sequence: CDR1 SGHAT, CDR2 FQNNGV. The CDR3 consists of 16 residues. Trimming removed 3 bases from V and 6 bases from J; junction bases left unmatched: 8. Written as DNA, the CDR3 is TGTGCCAGCAGCTTTCGGGGGACAGGGGCCTTCAATGAGCAGTTCTTC. Its translation is CASSFRGTGAFNEQFF.

This chain uses TRBV4-3 with TRBJ2-1; D possibly corresponds to TRBD2 (5 bases). The CDR3 contains 16 residues. The germline V gene encodes CDR1 LGHNA and CDR2 YSLEER. The ends were cut back, 4 bases at V and 8 bases at J, with 21 bases in the middle. The CDR3 protein is CASSPYASWSNYEQFF. The CDR3 region has the DNA TGCGCCAGCAGCCCCTACGCTAGCTGGAGTAACTATGAGCAGTTCTTC.

This chain joins TRBV28 and TRBJ2-4, with D maybe TRBD1 (6 bases). Germline V lookup: CDR1 MDHEN, CDR2 SYDVKM. Trimming stripped 7 bases from V and 1 base from J, with 8 bases between. The CDR3 runs 13 residues. CDR3 sequence (DNA): TGTGCCAGCAACAGGGATGCCAAAAACATTCAGTACTTC. As protein: CASNRDAKNIQYF.

The V call is TRBV5-1, the J call TRBJ2-1, with a weak D call TRBD1 (7 bases). The CDR3 has 14 residues. From germline, CDR1 is SGHRS and CDR2 YFSETQ. Trimming stripped 0 bases from V and 9 bases from J, with 13 bases between. This CDR3 reads CASSLANQGGEQFF. The DNA for the CDR3 is TGCGCCAGCAGCTTGGCGAACCAGGGGGGTGAGCAGTTCTTC.

The V and J genes are TRBV5-6 and TRBJ2-5; the match to TRBD1 covers 7 bases. Trimming took 4 bases from V and 3 from J; bases not matched to a gene: 6. The germline V gene has CDR1 SGHDT and CDR2 YYEEEE. The CDR3 has 14 amino acids. The CDR3 DNA reads TGTGCCAGCAGCCCCTTGGGACAGAAAGAGACCCAGTACTTC. Amino acids: CASSPLGQKETQYF.

In its sample, this clonotype was seen a few times. The V call is TRBV24-1, the J call TRBJ2-6; 9 bases agree with TRBD1. V gave up 4 bases and J gave up 0 bases; unmatched junction bases: 6. CDR3 length equals 18 residues. Germline V gene lookup returns CDR1 KGHDR and CDR2 SFDVKD. CDR3 sequence: CATSEPGTGLSGANVLTF. The CDR3 nucleotides are TGTGCCACCAGTGAGCCTGGGACAGGGCTCTCTGGGGCCAACGTCCTGACTTTC.

Worth noting for this clonotype: This sequence may be a read error, since a much larger clone differs from it by one base. The genes are TRBV6-2 or TRBV6-3 and TRBJ2-7, with a possible D match to TRBD1 (5 bases). Trimming stripped 2 bases from V and 0 bases from J, with 8 bases between. Germline CDR1 and CDR2: MNHEY and SVGEGT. The CDR3 runs 14 residues. As DNA, the CDR3 is TGTGCCAGCAGTTACGGCAGGGACTCCTACGAGCAGTACTTC. Translating gives CASSYGRDSYEQYF.

This clonotype was counted a few times. The chain links TRBV29-1 to TRBJ2-1; D remains unclear. Trimming took 7 bases from V and 2 from J, leaving 12 bases between them. Germline CDR1 SQVTM, CDR2 ANQGSEA. The CDR3 is 13 residues long. The CDR3 DNA reads as TGCAGCGGATTTAGAAGGACCTACAATGAGCAGTTCTTC. It specifies CSGFRRTYNEQFF.

This clonotype was recorded at least ten times. The chain combines TRBV29-1 with TRBJ2-1, with a possible D match to TRBD2 (6 bases). This CDR3 has 17 residues. CDR1 and CDR2 (germline): SQVTM, ANQGSEA. With 6 bases removed from V and 0 bases from J, the gap between germline ends came to 21 bases. This chain's CDR3 is CSVMPSSAQSSYNEQFF. The CDR3, as DNA: TGCAGCGTGATGCCTTCTAGCGCTCAGAGCTCCTACAATGAGCAGTTCTTC.

V and J are TRBV10-2 and TRBJ1-2, with 8 bases lining up with TRBD1. The ends lost 2 bases at V and 4 bases at J; junction bases unmatched: 6. Germline CDR1 and CDR2: WSHSY and SAAADI. The CDR3 loop spans 15 amino acids. CDR3 DNA sequence: TGCGCCAGCAGTGAGCCCACAGGGGGGACCTATGGCTACACCTTC. Translation: CASSEPTGGTYGYTF.

In its sample, this clonotype was seen many times. The chain is built from TRBV12-3 or TRBV12-4 and TRBJ2-2; D not certain. V lost 3 bases and J 0 bases, leaving 11 bases between the germline ends. The CDR3 sequence is 16 residues long. The CDR3 region has the DNA TGTGCCAGCAGTTTCGGCCTAACAGCGAACACCGGGGAGCTGTTTTTT. Translated, it gives CASSFGLTANTGELFF.

The CDR3 loop is CASSQITPGTASYEQYF. The CDR3 nucleotides are TGTGCCAGCAGCCAAATTACTCCCGGGACAGCCTCCTACGAGCAGTACTTC. This chain joins TRBV4-2 and TRBJ2-7, with 7 bases lining up with TRBD1. The V and J ends lost 2 bases and 0 bases, in that order; junction bases with no gene match: 10. The CDR3 sequence is 17 residues long. CDR1 LGHNA and CDR2 YNFKEQ come from the germline V gene.

The genes are TRBV15 and TRBJ1-3; D gene uncertain. The CDR3 loop spans 15 amino acids. The V gene's germline CDR1 is LNHNV and CDR2 YYDKDF (reference sequence). V was trimmed by 4 bases and J by 4 bases, leaving 14 bases between them. CDR3 protein: CATSIEEGLGNTIYF. The CDR3 region has the DNA TGTGCCACCAGCATAGAAGAAGGGTTAGGAAACACCATATATTTT. The complete variable domain, with remaining parts taken from reference TRBV15 and TRBJ1-3, reads DAMVIQNPRYQVTQFGKPVTLSCSQTLNHNVMYWYQQKSSQAPKLLFHYYDKDFNNEADTPDNFQSRRPNTSFCFLDIRSPGLGDTAMYLCATSIEEGLGNTIYFGEGSWLTVV.

The chain recombines TRBV28 with TRBJ2-7; TRBD2 aligns across 7 bases. CDR3 size: 13 residues. The trim removed 3 bases at V and 7 bases at J, leaving 6 bases unmatched. Germline CDR1 is MDHEN and CDR2 is SYDVKM. For the CDR3, the DNA is TGTGCCAGCAGTTTCGTGGGAGGGAGGGAGCAGTACTTC. The encoded protein is CASSFVGGREQYF.

This clonotype was detected only a few times. The CDR3 spells CATSLGRIGYEQYF. The CDR3 region has the DNA TGTGCCACCAGCTTGGGCAGGATTGGCTACGAGCAGTACTTC. This chain connects TRBV15 to TRBJ2-7, with no clear D. V was shortened by 5 bases and J by 3 bases, with 14 bases between the two germline ends. Germline loops: CDR1 LNHNV, CDR2 YYDKDF (reference sequence). The CDR3 is 14 residues long.

The chain is built from TRBV20-1 and TRBJ2-3; TRBD1 matches at 9 bases. The CDR3 covers 15 residues. Trimming took 2 bases from V and 5 from J; bases not matched to a gene: 8. Germline V CDR1 and CDR2: DFQATT, SNEGSKA (reference sequence). CDR3 loop: CSARLDRGFGDTQYF. The CDR3 DNA reads as TGCAGTGCTAGACTTGACAGGGGGTTTGGAGATACGCAGTATTTT.